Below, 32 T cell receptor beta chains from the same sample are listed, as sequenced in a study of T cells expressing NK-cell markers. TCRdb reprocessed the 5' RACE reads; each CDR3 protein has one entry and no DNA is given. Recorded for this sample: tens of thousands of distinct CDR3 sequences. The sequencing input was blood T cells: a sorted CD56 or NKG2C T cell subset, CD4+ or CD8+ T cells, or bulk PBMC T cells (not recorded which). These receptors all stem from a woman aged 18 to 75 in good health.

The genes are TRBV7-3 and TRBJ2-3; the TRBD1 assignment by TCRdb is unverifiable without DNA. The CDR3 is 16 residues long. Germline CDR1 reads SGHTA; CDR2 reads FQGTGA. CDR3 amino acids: CASSLGQDFYTDTQYF.

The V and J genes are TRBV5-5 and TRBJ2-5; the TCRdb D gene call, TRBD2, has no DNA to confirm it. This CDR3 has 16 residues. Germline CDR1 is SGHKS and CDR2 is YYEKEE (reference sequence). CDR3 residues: CASSSLGMEAQETQYF. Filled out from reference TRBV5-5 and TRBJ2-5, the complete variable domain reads DAGVTQSPTHLIKTRGQQVTLRCSPISGHKSVSWYQQVLGQGPQFIFQYYEKEERGRGNFPDRFSARQFPNYSSELNVNALLLGDSALYLCASSSLGMEAQETQYFGPGTRLLVL.

The CDR3 sequence is CASSADKGGGAVEQFF. The rearrangement joins TRBV9 to TRBJ2-1; checking the TCRdb D call of TRBD2 is not possible without DNA. CDR1 is SGDLS, CDR2 YYNGEE, per germline. This CDR3 has 16 residues.

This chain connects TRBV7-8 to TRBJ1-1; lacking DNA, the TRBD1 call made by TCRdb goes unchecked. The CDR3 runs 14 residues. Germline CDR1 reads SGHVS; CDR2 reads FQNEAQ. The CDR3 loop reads CASSAGTANTEAFF.

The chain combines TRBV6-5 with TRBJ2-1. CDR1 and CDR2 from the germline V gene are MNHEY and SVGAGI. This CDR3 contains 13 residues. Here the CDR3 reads CASSYSRLNEQFF.

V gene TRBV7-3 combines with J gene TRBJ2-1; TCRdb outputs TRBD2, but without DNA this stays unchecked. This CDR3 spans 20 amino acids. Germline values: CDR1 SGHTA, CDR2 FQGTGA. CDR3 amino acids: CASSPGLAGTHYSSYNEQFF. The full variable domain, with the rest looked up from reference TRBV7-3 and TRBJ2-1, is GAGVSQTPSNKVTEKGKYVELRCDPISGHTALYWYRQSLGQGPEFLIYFQGTGAADDSGLPNDRFFAVRPEGSVSTLKIQRTERGDSAVYLCASSPGLAGTHYSSYNEQFFGPGTRLTVL.

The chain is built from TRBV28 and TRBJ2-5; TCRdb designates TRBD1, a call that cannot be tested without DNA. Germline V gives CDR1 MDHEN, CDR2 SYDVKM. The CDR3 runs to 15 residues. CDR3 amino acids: CASSKGQSNQETQYF. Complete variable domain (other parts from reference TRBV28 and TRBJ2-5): DVKVTQSSRYLVKRTGEKVFLECVQDMDHENMFWYRQDPGLGLRLIYFSYDVKMKEKGDIPEGYSVSREKKERFSLILESASTNQTSMYLCASSKGQSNQETQYFGPGTRLLVL.

CDR3 residues: CASSEAGPRNEQFF. The V call is TRBV7-6, the J call TRBJ2-1; TCRdb reports TRBD2, a call that lacks DNA to check it against. The germline V gene encodes CDR1 SGHVS and CDR2 FNYEAQ. There are 14 residues in the CDR3.

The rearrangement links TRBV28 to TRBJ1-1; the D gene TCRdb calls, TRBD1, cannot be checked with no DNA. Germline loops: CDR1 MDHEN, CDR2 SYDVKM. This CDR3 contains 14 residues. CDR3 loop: CASRWTGGATEAFF. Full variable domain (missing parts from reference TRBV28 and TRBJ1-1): DVKVTQSSRYLVKRTGEKVFLECVQDMDHENMFWYRQDPGLGLRLIYFSYDVKMKEKGDIPEGYSVSREKKERFSLILESASTNQTSMYLCASRWTGGATEAFFGQGTRLTVV.

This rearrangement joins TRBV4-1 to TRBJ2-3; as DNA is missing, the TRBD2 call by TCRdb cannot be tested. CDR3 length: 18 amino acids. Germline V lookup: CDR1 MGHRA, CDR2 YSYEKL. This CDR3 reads CASSPFSGLAGVTDTQYF.

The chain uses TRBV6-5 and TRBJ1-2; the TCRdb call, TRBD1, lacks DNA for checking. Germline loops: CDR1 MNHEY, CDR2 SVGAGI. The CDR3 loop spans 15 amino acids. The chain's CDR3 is CASSYGGSFSYGYTF.

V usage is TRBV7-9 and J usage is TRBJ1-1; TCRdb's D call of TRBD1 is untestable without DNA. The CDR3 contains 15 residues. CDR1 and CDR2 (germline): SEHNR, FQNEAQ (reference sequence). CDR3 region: CASSPMTGKNTEAFF.

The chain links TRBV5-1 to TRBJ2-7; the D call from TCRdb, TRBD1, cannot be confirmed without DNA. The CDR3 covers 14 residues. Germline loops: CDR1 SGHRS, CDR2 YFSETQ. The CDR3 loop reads CASSAGQGPYEQYF. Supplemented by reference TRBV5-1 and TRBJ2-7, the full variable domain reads KAGVTQTPRYLIKTRGQQVTLSCSPISGHRSVSWYQQTPGQGLQFLFEYFSETQRNKGNFPGRFSGRQFSNSRSEMNVSTLELGDSALYLCASSAGQGPYEQYFGPGTRLTVT.

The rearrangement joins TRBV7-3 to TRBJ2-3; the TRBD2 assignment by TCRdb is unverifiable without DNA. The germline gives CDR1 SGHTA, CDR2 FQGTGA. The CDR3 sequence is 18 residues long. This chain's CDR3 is CASSSPLEREGPTDTQYF.

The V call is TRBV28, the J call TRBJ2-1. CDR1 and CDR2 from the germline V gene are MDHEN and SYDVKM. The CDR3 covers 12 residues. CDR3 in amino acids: CASSRVIHEQFF.

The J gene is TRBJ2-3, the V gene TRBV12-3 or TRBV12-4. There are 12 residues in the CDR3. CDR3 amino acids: CASSPEESTQYF.

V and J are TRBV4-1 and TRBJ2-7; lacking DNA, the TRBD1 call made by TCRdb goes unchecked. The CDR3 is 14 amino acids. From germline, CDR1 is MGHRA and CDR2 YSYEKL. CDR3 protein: CASSQGIGGREQYF.

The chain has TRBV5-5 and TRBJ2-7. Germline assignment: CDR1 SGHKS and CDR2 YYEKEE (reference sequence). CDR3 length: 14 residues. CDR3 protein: CASSLKLPSYEQYF.

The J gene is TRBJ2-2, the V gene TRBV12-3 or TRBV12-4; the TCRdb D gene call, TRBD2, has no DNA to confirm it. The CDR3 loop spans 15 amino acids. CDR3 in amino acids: CASSLITSATGELFF.

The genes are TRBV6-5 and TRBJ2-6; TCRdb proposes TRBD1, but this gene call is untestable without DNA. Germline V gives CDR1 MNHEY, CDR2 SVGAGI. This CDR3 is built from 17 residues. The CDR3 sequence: CASSYSGQHSGANVLTF.

The CDR3 here is CASSLSSSYNEQFF. V usage is TRBV5-6 and J usage is TRBJ2-1. The germline gives CDR1 SGHDT, CDR2 YYEEEE. The CDR3 loop spans 14 amino acids.

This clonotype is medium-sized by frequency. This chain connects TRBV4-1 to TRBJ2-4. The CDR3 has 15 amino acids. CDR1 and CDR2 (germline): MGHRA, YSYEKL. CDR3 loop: CASSPGGLAKNIQYF.

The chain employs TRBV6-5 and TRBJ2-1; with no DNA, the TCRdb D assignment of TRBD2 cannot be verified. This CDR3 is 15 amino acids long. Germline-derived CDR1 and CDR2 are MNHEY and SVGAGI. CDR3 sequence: CASSYGGVSYNEQFF.

The chain's CDR3 is CASSLRGGDYNEQFF. The chain joins TRBV5-1 to TRBJ2-1; absent DNA, TCRdb's TRBD1 call cannot be checked. This CDR3 comprises 15 residues. The germline V gene encodes CDR1 SGHRS and CDR2 YFSETQ.

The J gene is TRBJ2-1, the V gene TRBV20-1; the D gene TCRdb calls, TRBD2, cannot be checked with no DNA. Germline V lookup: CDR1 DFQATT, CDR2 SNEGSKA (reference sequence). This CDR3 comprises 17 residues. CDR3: CSGSQAGGSSSYNEQFF.

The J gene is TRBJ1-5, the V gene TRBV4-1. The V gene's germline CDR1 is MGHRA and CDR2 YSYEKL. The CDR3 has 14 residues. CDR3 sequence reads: CASSSQDSNQPQHF.

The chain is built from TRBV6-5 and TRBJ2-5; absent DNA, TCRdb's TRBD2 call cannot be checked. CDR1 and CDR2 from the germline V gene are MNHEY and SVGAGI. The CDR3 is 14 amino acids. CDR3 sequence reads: CASSYGGESETQYF.

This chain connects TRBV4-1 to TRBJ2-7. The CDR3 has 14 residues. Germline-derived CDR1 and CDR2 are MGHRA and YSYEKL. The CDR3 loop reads CASSPYTGTYEQYF.

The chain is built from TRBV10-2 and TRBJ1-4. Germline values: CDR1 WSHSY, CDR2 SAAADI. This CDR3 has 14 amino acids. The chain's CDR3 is CATQEDGLNEKLFF.

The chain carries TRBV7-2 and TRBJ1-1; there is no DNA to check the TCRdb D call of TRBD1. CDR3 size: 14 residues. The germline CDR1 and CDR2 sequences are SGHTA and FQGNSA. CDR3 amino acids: CASSFGRGNTEAFF.

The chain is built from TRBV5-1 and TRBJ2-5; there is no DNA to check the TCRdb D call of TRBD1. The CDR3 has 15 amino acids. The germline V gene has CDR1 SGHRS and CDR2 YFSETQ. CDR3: CASSDRQGPKETQYF.

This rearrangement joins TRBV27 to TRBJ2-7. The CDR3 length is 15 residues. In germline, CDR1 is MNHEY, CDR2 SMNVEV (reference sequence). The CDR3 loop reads CASRSIGTGSYEQYF.